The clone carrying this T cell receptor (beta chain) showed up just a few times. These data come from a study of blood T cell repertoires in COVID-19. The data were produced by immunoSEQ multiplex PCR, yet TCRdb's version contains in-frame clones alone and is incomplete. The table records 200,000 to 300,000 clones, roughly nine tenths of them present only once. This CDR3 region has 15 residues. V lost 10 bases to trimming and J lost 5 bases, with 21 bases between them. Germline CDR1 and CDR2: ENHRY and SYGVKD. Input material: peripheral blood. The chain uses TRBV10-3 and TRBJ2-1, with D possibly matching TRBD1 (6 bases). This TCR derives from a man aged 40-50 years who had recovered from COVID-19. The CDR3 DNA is TGTGCCACCAACCCCGGGACACTTACCAACAATGAGCAGTTCTTC. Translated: CATNPGTLTNNEQFF.